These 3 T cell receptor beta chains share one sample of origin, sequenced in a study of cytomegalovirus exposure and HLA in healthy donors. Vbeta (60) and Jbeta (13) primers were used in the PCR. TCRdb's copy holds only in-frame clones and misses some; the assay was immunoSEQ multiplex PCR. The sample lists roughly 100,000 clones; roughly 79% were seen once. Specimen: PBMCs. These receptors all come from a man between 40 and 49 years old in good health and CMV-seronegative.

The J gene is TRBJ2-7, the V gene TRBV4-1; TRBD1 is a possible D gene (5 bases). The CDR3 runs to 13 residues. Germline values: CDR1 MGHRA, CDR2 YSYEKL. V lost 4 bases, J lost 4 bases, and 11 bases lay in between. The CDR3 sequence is CASSPPQGYEQYF. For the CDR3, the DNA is TGCGCCAGCAGCCCTCCCCAGGGTTACGAGCAGTACTTC.

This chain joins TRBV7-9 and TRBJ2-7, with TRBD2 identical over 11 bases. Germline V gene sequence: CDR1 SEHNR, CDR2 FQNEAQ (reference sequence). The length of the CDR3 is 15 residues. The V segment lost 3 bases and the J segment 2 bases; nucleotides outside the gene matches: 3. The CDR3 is CASSLTSGDAYEQYF. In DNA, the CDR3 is TGTGCCAGCAGCTTGACTAGCGGGGACGCCTACGAGCAGTACTTC.

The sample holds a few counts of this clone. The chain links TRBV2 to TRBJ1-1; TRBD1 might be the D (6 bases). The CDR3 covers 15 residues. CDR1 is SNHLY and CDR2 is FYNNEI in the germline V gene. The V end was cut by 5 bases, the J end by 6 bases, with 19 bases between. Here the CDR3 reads CASSSTQGEEAEAFF. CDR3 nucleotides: TGTGCCAGCAGTTCTACACAGGGTGAGGAGGCTGAAGCTTTCTTT. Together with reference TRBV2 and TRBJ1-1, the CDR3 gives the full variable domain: EPEVTQTPSHQVTQMGQEVILRCVPISNHLYFYWYRQILGQKVEFLVSFYNNEISEKSEIFDDQFSVERPDGSNFTLKIRSTKLEDSAMYFCASSSTQGEEAEAFFGQGTRLTVV.